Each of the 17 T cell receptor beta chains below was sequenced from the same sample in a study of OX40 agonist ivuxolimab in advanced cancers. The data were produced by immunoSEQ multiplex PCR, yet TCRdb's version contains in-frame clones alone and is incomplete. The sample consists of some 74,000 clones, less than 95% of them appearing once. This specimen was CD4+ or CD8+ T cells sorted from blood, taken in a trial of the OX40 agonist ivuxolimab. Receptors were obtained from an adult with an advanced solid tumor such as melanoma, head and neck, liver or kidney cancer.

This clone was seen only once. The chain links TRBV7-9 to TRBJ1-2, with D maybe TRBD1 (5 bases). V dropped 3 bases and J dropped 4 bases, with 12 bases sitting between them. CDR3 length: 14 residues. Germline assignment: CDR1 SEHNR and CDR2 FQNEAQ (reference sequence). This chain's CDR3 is CASSLPGTGYGYTF. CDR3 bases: TGTGCCAGCAGCTTGCCCGGGACGGGCTATGGCTACACCTTC.

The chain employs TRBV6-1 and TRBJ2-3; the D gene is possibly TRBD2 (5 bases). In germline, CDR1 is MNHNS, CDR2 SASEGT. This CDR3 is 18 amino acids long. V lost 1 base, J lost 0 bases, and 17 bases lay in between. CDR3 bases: TGTGCCAGCAGTGAAGGGAGAGGGCAGAGCACTAGCACAGATACGCAGTATTTT. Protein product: CASSEGRGQSTSTDTQYF.

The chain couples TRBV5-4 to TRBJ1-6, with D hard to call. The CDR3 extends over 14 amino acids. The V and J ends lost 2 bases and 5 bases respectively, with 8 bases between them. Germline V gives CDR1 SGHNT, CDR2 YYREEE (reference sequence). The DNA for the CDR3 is TGTGCCAGCAGCTTAAGGTTTGATAATTCACCCCTCCACTTT. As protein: CASSLRFDNSPLHF.

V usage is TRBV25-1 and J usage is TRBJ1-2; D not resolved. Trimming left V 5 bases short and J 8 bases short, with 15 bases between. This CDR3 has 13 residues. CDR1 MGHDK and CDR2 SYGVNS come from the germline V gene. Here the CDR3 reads CASSPQTHRGYTF. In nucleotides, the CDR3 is TGTGCCAGCAGTCCCCAGACCCACCGCGGCTACACCTTC.

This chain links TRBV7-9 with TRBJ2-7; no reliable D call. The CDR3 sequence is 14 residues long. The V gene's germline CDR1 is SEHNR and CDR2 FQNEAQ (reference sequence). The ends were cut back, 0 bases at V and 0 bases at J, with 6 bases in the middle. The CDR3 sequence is CASSLASLSYEQYF. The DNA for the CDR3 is TGTGCCAGCAGCTTAGCCAGCCTCTCCTACGAGCAGTACTTC.

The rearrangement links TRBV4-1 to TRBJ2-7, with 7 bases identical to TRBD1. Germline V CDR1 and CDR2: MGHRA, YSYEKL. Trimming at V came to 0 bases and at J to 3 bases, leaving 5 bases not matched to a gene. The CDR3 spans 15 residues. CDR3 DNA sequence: TGCGCCAGCAGCCAAGAGACAGGGTCAGGCTACGAGCAGTACGTC. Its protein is CASSQETGSGYEQYV.

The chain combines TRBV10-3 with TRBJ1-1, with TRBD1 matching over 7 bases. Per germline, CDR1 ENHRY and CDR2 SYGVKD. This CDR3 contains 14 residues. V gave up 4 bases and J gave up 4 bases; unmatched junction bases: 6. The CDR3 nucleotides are TGTGCCATCAGTGTACAGGGGAGCGGCACTGAAGCTTTCTTT. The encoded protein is CAISVQGSGTEAFF.

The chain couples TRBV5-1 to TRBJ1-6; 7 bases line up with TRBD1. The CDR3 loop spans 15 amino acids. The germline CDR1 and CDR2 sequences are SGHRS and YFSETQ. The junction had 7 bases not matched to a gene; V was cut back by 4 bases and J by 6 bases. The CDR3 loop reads CASSPEGGGNSPLHF. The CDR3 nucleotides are TGCGCCAGCAGCCCTGAAGGGGGCGGTAATTCACCCCTCCACTTT.

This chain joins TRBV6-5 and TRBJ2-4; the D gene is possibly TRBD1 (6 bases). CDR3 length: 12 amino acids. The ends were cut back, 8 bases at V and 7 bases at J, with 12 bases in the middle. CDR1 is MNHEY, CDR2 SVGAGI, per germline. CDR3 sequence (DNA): TGTGCCAGCCGTGGACAGTCCAACATTCAGTACTTC. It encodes CASRGQSNIQYF.

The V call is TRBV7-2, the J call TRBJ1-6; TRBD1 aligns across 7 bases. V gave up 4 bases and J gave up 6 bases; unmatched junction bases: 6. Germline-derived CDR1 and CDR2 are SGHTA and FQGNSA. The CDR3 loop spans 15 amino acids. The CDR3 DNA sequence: TGTGCCAGCAGCTCACAGGGACAGCCTAATTCACCCCTCCACTTT. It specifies CASSSQGQPNSPLHF.

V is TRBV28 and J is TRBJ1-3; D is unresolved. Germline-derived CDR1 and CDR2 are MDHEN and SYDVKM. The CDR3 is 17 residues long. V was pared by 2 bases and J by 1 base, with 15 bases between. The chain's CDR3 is CASSLPRALLSGNTIYF. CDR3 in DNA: TGTGCCAGCAGTTTACCGCGGGCGCTGTTATCTGGAAACACCATATATTTT.

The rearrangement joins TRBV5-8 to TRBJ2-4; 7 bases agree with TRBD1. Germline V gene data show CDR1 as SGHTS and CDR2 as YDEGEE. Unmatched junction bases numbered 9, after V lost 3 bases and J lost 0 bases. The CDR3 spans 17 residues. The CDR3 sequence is CASSWGQHILAKNIQYF. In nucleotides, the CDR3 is TGTGCCAGCAGCTGGGGACAGCATATCCTAGCCAAAAACATTCAGTACTTC.

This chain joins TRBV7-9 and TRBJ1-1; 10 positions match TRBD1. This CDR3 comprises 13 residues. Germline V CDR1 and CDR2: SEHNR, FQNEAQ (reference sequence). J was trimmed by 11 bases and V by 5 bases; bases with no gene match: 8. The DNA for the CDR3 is TGTGCCAGCAGCCTAATCGACAGGGGGCCGGCTTTCTTT. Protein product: CASSLIDRGPAFF.

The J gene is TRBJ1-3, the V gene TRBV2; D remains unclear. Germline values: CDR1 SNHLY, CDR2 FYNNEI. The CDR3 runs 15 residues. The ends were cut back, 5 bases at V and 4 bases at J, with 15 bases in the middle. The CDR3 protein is CASSHDGRRGNTIYF. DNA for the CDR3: TGTGCCAGCAGTCACGACGGGAGGAGGGGAAACACCATATATTTT.

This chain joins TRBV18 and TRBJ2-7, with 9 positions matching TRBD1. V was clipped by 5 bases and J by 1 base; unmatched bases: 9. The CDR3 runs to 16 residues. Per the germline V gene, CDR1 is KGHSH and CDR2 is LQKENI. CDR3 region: CASSEIIGTGSYEQYF. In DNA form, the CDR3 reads TGTGCCAGCTCAGAGATTATCGGGACAGGGTCCTACGAGCAGTACTTC.

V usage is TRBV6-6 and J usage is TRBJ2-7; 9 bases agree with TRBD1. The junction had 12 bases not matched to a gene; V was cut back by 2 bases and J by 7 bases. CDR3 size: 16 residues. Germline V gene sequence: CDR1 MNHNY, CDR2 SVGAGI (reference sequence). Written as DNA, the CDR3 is TGTGCCAGCAGTTACACAGGGGGCGGCGTGAAAAAAGAGCAGTACTTC. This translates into CASSYTGGGVKKEQYF.

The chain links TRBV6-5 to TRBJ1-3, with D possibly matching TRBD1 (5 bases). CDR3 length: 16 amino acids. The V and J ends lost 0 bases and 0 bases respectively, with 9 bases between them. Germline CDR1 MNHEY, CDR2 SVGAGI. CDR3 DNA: TGTGCCAGCAGTTACTCGACCAGGGCCTCTGGAAACACCATATATTTT. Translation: CASSYSTRASGNTIYF.